The clone carrying this T cell receptor (beta chain) was seen just once. Its antigen is as yet unknown. The sample originates from a study of vaccination and CD4 T cells after COVID-19. The Oncomine TCR Beta short-read assay sequenced DNA from cultured CD4+ T cells. A single record per CDR3 protein comes from TCRdb applying MiXCR to the PCR reads. This table has approximately 10,000 distinct CDR3 sequences, over 60% appearing once. Treatment noted: roughly ten-day PBMC culture with coronavirus spike peptide pools or control peptides (ViraFEST assay). For ViraFEST, peptide pools expanded antigen-specific T cells, after which the TCRs were sequenced. J gave up 9 bases and V 0 bases, and 9 bases lay outside the gene matches. Germline V gives CDR1 LNHNV, CDR2 YYDKDF (reference sequence). The CDR3 is made up of 15 amino acids.

This clonotype originated in a human donor who had recovered from COVID-19. The chain combines TRBV15 with TRBJ2-5, with 8 positions matching TRBD2. Sequenced: CD4+ T cells from blood, cultured in vitro. CDR3 bases: TGTGCCACCAGCAGAGAGACGGGGGGGTCAGTGGCCCAGTACTTC. Protein product: CATSRETGGSVAQYF. Looking up the rest from reference TRBV15 and TRBJ2-5 gives the full variable domain: DAMVIQNPRYQVTQFGKPVTLSCSQTLNHNVMYWYQQKSSQAPKLLFHYYDKDFNNEADTPDNFQSRRPNTSFCFLDIRSPGLGDTAMYLCATSRETGGSVAQYFGPGTRLLVL.